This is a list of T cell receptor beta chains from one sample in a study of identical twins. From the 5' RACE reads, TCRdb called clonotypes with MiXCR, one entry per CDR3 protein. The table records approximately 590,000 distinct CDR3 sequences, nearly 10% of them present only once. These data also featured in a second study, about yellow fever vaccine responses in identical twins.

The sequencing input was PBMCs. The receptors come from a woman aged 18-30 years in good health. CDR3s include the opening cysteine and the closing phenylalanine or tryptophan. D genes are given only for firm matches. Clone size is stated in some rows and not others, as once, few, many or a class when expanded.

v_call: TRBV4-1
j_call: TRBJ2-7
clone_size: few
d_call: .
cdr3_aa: CASSQDLGTGYYEQYF
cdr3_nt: TGCGCCAGCAGCCAAGATTTAGGTACTGGTTACTACGAGCAGTACTTC

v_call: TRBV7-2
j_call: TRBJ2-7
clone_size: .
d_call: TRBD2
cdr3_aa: CASSSHSGSYEQYF
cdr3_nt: TGTGCCAGCAGCTCACATAGCGGGTCCTACGAGCAGTACTTC

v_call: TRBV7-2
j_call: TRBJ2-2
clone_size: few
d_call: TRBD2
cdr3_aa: CASTLLAGENTGELFF
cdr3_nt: TGTGCCAGCACCCTACTAGCGGGCGAAAACACCGGGGAGCTGTTTTTT

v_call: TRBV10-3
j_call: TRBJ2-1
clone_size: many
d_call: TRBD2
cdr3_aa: CAISEGSGTYNEQFF
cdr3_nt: TGTGCCATCAGTGAGGGTAGCGGGACCTACAATGAGCAGTTCTTC

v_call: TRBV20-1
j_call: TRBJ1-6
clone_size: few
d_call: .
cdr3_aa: CSAGIISNSPLHF
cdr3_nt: TGCAGTGCTGGGATTATTTCTAATTCACCCCTCCACTTT

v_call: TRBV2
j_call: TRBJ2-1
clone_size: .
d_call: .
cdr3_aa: CASSADSSYNEQFF
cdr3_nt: TGTGCCAGTAGTGCGGATAGCTCCTACAATGAGCAGTTCTTC

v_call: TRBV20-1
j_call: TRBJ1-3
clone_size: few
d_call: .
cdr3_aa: CSARLGNTIYF
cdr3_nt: TGCAGTGCTAGACTCGGAAATACCATATATTTT

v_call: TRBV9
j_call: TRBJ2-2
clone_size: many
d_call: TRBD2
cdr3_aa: CASSVLGGGTGELFF
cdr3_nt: TGTGCCAGCAGCGTTCTTGGGGGGGGCACCGGGGAGCTGTTTTTT

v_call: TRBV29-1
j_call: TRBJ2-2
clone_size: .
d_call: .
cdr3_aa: CSGTLPRGELFF
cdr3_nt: TGCAGCGGGACCCTACCCAGGGGGGAGCTGTTTTTT

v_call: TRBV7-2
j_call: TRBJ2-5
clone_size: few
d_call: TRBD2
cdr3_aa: CASSPGWRGTQETQYF
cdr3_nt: TGTGCCAGCAGCCCCGGATGGCGGGGGACCCAAGAGACCCAGTACTTC

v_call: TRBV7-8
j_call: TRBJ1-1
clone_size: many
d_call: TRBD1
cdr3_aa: CASSLTQGGAFF
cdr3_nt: TGTGCCAGCAGCTTAACTCAGGGGGGAGCTTTCTTT

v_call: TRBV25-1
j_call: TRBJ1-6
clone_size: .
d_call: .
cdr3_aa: CASSDFSSYNSPLHF
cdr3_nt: TGTGCCAGCAGTGACTTCAGCTCCTATAATTCACCCCTCCACTTT

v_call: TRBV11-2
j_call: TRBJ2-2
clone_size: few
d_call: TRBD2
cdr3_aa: CASSLVLLAGRSAGELFF
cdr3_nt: TGTGCCAGCAGCTTAGTTTTGTTAGCGGGACGGTCGGCCGGGGAGCTGTTTTTT

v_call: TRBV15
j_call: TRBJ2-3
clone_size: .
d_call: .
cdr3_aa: CATSRVVLAGTDTQYF
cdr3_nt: TGTGCCACCAGCAGAGTAGTACTAGCAGGCACAGATACGCAGTATTTT

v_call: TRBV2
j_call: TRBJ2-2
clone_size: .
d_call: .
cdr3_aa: CASSGQGSTGELFF
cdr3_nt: TGTGCCAGCAGTGGGCAGGGTAGCACCGGGGAGCTGTTTTTT

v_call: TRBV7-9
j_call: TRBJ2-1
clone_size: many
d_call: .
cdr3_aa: CASSFLQGSYNEQFF
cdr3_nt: TGTGCCAGCAGCTTCTTACAGGGCTCCTACAATGAGCAGTTCTTC

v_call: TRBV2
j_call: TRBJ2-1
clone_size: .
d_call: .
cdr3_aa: CASSTGTGQFF
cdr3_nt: TGTGCCAGCAGCACCGGGACCGGGCAGTTCTTC

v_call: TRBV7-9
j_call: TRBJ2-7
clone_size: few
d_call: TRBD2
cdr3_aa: CASSLGAGYYEQYF
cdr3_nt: TGTGCCAGCAGCTTAGGAGCGGGGTACTACGAGCAGTACTTC

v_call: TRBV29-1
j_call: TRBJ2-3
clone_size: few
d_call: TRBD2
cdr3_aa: CSDMSGGSTDTQYF
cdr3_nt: TGCAGCGATATGAGCGGGGGGAGCACAGATACGCAGTATTTT

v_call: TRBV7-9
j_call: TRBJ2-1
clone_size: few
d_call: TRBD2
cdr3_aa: CASSLVSSGGVDNEQFF
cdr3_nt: TGTGCCAGCAGCTTAGTATCTAGCGGGGGTGTCGACAATGAGCAGTTCTTC

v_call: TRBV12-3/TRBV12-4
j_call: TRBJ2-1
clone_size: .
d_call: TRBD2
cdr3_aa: CASSLGLAAEGEQFF
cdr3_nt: TGTGCCAGCAGTTTAGGACTAGCGGCCGAGGGTGAGCAGTTCTTC

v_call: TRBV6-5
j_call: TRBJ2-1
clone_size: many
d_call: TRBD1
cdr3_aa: CASSRTGGEQFF
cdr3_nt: TGTGCCAGCAGCCGCACAGGGGGAGAGCAGTTCTTC

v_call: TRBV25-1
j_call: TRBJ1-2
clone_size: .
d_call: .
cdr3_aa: CASSVVEHYGYTF
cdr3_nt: TGTGCCAGCAGTGTGGTGGAACACTATGGCTACACCTTC

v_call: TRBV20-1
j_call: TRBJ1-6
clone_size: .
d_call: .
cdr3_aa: CSASVGNSPLHF
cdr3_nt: TGCAGTGCTAGTGTTGGGAATTCACCCCTCCACTTT

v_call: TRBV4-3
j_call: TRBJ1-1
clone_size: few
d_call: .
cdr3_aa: CASSHTGNTEAFF
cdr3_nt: TGCGCCAGCAGCCACACAGGGAACACTGAAGCTTTCTTT

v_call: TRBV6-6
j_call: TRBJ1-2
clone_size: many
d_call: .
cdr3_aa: CASSLIVGYGYTF
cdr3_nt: TGTGCCAGCAGTTTGATAGTGGGGTATGGCTACACCTTC

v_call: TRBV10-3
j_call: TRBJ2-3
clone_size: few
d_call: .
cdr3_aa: CAISETGFSTDTQYF
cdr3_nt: TGTGCCATCAGTGAAACAGGGTTCAGCACAGATACGCAGTATTTT

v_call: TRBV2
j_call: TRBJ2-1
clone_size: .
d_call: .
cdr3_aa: CASNLWGGANREQFF
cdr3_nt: TGTGCCAGCAATTTGTGGGGGGGGGCTAACCGGGAGCAGTTCTTC

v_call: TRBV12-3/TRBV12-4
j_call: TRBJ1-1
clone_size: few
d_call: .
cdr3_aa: CASSFSSSRNTEAFF
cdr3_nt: TGTGCCAGCAGTTTCAGCTCTTCCCGGAACACTGAAGCTTTCTTT

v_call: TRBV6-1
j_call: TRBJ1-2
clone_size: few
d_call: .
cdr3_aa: CASRGTAGGYTF
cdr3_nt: TGTGCCAGCAGAGGGACGGCGGGGGGCTACACCTTC

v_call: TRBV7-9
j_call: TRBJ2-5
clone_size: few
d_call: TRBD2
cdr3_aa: CASSPRWTSKETQYF
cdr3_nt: TGTGCCAGCAGCCCCCGATGGACTAGCAAAGAGACCCAGTACTTC

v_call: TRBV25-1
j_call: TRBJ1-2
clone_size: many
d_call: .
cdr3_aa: CASSESRGSYGYTF
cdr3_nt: TGTGCCAGCAGTGAATCCCGGGGAAGCTATGGCTACACCTTC

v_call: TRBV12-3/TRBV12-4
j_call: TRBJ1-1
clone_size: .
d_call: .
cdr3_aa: CASSGPNTEAFF
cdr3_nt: TGTGCTTCGTCAGGGCCGAACACTGAAGCTTTCTTT

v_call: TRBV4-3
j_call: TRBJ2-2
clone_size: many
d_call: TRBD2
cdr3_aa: CASSPGLGSTGELFF
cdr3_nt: TGCGCCAGCAGCCCAGGACTAGGGAGCACCGGGGAGCTGTTTTTT

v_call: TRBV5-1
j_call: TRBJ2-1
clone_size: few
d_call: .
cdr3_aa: CASSLAEGLEQFF
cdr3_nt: TGCGCCAGCAGCTTGGCCGAAGGACTAGAGCAGTTCTTC

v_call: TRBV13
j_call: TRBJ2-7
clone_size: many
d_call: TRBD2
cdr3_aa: CASSLSVGLAGGEQYF
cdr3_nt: TGTGCCAGCAGCTTATCAGTCGGTCTAGCGGGAGGGGAGCAGTACTTC

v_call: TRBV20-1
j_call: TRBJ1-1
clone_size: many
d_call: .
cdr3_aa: CSVKMGSFNTEAFF
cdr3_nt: TGCAGTGTAAAAATGGGCAGCTTCAACACTGAAGCTTTCTTT

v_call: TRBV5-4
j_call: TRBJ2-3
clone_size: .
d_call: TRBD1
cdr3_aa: CASSLDRGPPQKQYF
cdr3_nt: TGTGCCAGCAGCTTAGACAGGGGGCCCCCCCAGAAGCAGTATTTT

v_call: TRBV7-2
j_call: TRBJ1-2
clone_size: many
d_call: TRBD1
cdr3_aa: CASSLQGADNYGYTF
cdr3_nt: TGTGCCAGCAGCTTACAGGGGGCTGATAACTATGGCTACACCTTC

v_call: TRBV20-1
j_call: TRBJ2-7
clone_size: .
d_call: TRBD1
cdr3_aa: CSARDLFGQAYEQYF
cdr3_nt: TGCAGTGCTAGAGATCTCTTTGGACAGGCGTACGAGCAGTACTTC

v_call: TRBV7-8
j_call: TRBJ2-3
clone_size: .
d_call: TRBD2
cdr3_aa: CASSVRTSGGSTDTQYF
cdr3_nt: TGTGCCAGCAGCGTCAGGACTAGCGGGGGAAGCACAGATACGCAGTATTTT

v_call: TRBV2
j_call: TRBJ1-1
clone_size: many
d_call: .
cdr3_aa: CASSVGQMNTEAFF
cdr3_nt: TGTGCCAGCAGTGTTGGGCAAATGAACACTGAAGCTTTCTTT

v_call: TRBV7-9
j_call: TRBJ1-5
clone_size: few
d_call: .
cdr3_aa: CASSLIAQGIGNQPQHF
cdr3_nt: TGTGCCAGCAGCTTAATTGCACAGGGAATTGGCAATCAGCCCCAGCATTTT

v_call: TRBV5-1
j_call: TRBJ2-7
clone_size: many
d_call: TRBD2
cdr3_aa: CASSSSYRTSSGLGEQYF
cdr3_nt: TGCGCCAGCAGCTCGAGCTACCGGACTAGCAGTGGTTTGGGCGAGCAGTACTTC

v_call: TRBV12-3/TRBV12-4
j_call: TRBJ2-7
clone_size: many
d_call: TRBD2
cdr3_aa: CASSSSGSHEQYF
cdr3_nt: TGTGCCAGCAGTTCTAGCGGGAGCCACGAGCAGTACTTC